This T cell receptor (beta chain) was sequenced for a study of spatial heterogeneity in lung cancer. Study at large: In raw reads, more than 9.5 appearances on average were recorded for each unique TCR and UMI combination. Study findings and constraints: Resection saw ubiquitous expanded tumor TCRs appear in blood more than follow-up did.

The CDR3 sequence is 14 residues long. Germline values: CDR1 SQVTM, CDR2 ANQGSEA. Trimming stripped 4 bases from V and 4 bases from J, with 13 bases between. TCRdb re-analysed the 5' RACE reads in MiXCR, keeping a single row per CDR3 protein. Of approximately 81,000 distinct CDR3 sequences listed, around 12% are singletons. Sample time point: sample taken at primary tumor resection. Without sorting, whole RNA was sequenced from tumor, nontumor lung or frozen PBMC. The cohort: some 73 early-stage, untreated non-small cell lung cancer patients. This clonotype has at least ten counts. Its antigen remains unknown.

The receptor was isolated from a male donor with early-stage non-small cell lung cancer. The V and J genes are TRBV29-1 and TRBJ2-2, with D possibly being TRBD1 or TRBD2 (5 bases each). The starting material was PBMCs, obtained at surgery. The CDR3 nucleotides are TGCAGCGTTGGGGGACCCTATGGCACCGGGGAGCTGTTTTTT. It yields the protein CSVGGPYGTGELFF.